One sample yielded the 18 T cell receptor beta chains listed below, sequenced in a study of sequential checkpoint blockade in melanoma. Assay: immunoSEQ multiplex PCR; the TCRdb copy retains only in-frame clones and omits some. The repertoire holds more than 10,000 clones, with roughly 21% as singletons. The treatment denotes: randomized to nivolumab then ipilimumab (arm A) or the reverse (arm B). The specimen was tumor tissue (inferred from file names), collected from a patient given nivolumab and ipilimumab in sequence. These receptors were obtained from a human donor with melanoma.

The gene calls are TRBV19 and TRBJ2-2; possible D gene TRBD2, 6 bases. This CDR3 region has 15 residues. CDR1 and CDR2 from the germline V gene are LNHDA and SQIVND (reference sequence). The V end lost 2 bases, the J end lost 5 bases, and 12 bases lay between the germline ends. CDR3 nucleotides: TGTGCCAGTAGTATATACATCCGGGGGACCGGGGAGCTGTTTTTT. Residues: CASSIYIRGTGELFF.

This clone was seen more than once but under ten times. The J gene is TRBJ1-1, the V gene TRBV28; weak D call: TRBD1 (6 bases). CDR3 length equals 14 residues. Trimming took off 3 bases at V and 7 bases at J, with 15 bases between the two ends. Germline values: CDR1 MDHEN, CDR2 SYDVKM. The CDR3 nucleotides are TGTGCCAGCAGTTTGCAGGGGTTGGGGATTGAAGCTTTCTTT. Residues: CASSLQGLGIEAFF. The full variable domain, in which reference TRBV28 and TRBJ1-1 provide the parts outside the CDR3, is DVKVTQSSRYLVKRTGEKVFLECVQDMDHENMFWYRQDPGLGLRLIYFSYDVKMKEKGDIPEGYSVSREKKERFSLILESASTNQTSMYLCASSLQGLGIEAFFGQGTRLTVV.

Many counts were recorded for this clone. One end of the junction varies from germline; a read error may be responsible. The CDR3 sequence: CASSQGTGGTDTQYF. CDR3 bases: TGTGCCAGCAGCCAAGGGACAGGGGGCACAGATACGCAGTATTTT. The chain carries TRBV15 and TRBJ2-3, with TRBD1 matching over 10 bases. The germline V gene encodes CDR1 LNHNV and CDR2 YYDKDF (reference sequence). The CDR3 consists of 15 residues.

This clone was detected a few times. This chain links TRBV11-3 with TRBJ2-3, with TRBD2 matching over 8 bases. CDR1 and CDR2 from the germline V gene are SGHNT and YENEEA. This CDR3 has 14 amino acids. V dropped 5 bases and J dropped 5; count of bases not matched to a gene: 6. The CDR3 here is CASSLGLAGDTQYF. CDR3 in DNA: TGTGCCAGCAGCCTAGGACTAGCAGGAGATACGCAGTATTTT.

This clone was found a few times. The chain joins TRBV6-8 to TRBJ1-4; TRBD1 agrees at 7 bases. V was pared by 2 bases and J by 2 bases, with 11 bases of the junction left unmatched. This CDR3 comprises 18 residues. Germline lookup yields CDR1 MNHGY and CDR2 SAAAGT. CDR3 region: CASSYEGAGGYTNEKLFF. The CDR3 nucleotides read TGTGCCAGCAGTTACGAGGGGGCGGGTGGCTATACTAATGAAAAACTGTTTTTT.

J is TRBJ1-1 and V is TRBV18; D gene uncertain. CDR1 and CDR2 (germline): KGHSH, LQKENI. The CDR3 sequence is 15 residues long. V lost 3 bases, J lost 4 bases, and 15 bases lay in between. The CDR3 here is CASSPLEAHRTEAFF. CDR3 DNA sequence: TGTGCCAGCTCACCTCTCGAGGCGCACCGCACTGAAGCTTTCTTT. The variable domain in full, with the rest retrieved from reference TRBV18 and TRBJ1-1, is NAGVMQNPRHLVRRRGQEARLRCSPMKGHSHVYWYRQLPEEGLKFMVYLQKENIIDESGMPKERFSAEFPKEGPSILRIQQVVRGDSAAYFCASSPLEAHRTEAFFGQGTRLTVV.

The chain recombines TRBV11-3 with TRBJ1-4; 10 nucleotides line up with TRBD1. Unmatched junction bases numbered 6, after V lost 3 bases and J lost 8 bases. Germline CDR1 is SGHNT and CDR2 is YENEEA. This CDR3 region has 15 residues. The DNA for the CDR3 is TGTGCCAGCAGCTTCGACAGGGGGCAGGGGGAAAAACTGTTTTTT. It translates to CASSFDRGQGEKLFF.

This clone was picked up a small number of times. The chain carries TRBV14 and TRBJ1-2, with 7 bases aligning to TRBD1. Germline trimming cut 4 bases from V and 4 bases from J; bases unmatched to any gene: 6. CDR1 is SGHDN, CDR2 FVKESK, per germline. This CDR3 is built from 14 residues. CDR3: CASSPGTAIYGYTF. In DNA, the CDR3 is TGTGCCAGCAGCCCCGGGACAGCCATCTATGGCTACACCTTC.

This clone was seen many times. The V call is TRBV11-3, the J call TRBJ2-3, with a weak D call TRBD1 (5 bases). Germline lookup yields CDR1 SGHNT and CDR2 YENEEA. This CDR3 has 15 residues. The V end lost 1 base, the J end lost 5 bases, and 13 bases lay between the germline ends. CDR3 protein: CASSLVGAGQDTQYF. CDR3 sequence (DNA): TGTGCCAGCAGCTTAGTTGGGGCCGGACAAGATACGCAGTATTTT.

This sequence joins TRBV6-8 and TRBJ2-1; possible D gene TRBD1, 5 bases. Between the trimmed V and J ends, which lost 0 bases and 9 bases, there was a span of 15 bases. The CDR3 consists of 15 residues. The germline CDR1 and CDR2 sequences are MNHGY and SAAAGT. The CDR3 loop is CASSYSRTNRGEQFF. The CDR3 DNA reads TGTGCCAGCAGTTACTCACGGACAAACCGCGGTGAGCAGTTCTTC.

This chain links TRBV28 with TRBJ1-1; the D gene is possibly TRBD1 (6 bases). This CDR3 has 15 amino acids. V lost 6 bases to trimming and J lost 3 bases, with 17 bases between them. CDR1 is MDHEN, CDR2 SYDVKM, per germline. CDR3 in amino acids: CASRPQQGTHTEAFF. Here the CDR3 DNA reads TGTGCCAGCAGGCCCCAACAGGGCACCCACACTGAAGCTTTCTTT.

The chain carries TRBV6-8 and TRBJ2-2; 7 bases line up with TRBD1. This CDR3 is 15 amino acids long. Germline CDR1 is MNHGY and CDR2 is SAAAGT. With V trimmed by 5 bases and J by 4 bases, 7 bases remained unmatched. The CDR3 coding sequence is TGTGCCAGCAGTGGGCAGGGGGAGATCACCGGGGAGCTGTTTTTT. This encodes CASSGQGEITGELFF.

This clone was picked up a small number of times. The CDR3 region is CASSPLAKETQYF. Here the CDR3 DNA reads TGTGCCAGCAGCCCACTAGCAAAAGAGACCCAGTACTTC. V is TRBV7-4 and J is TRBJ2-5; weak D call: TRBD2 (6 bases). Germline V CDR1 and CDR2: SGHVT, SQSDAQ. V was pared by 5 bases and J by 3 bases, with 10 bases between. The CDR3 covers 13 residues.

This chain joins TRBV12-1 and TRBJ2-1; the table gives TRBD1 as D, unverified against the DNA. TRBV12-1 is shown as a pseudogene. The CDR3 extends over 16 amino acids. CDR3 coding DNA: TGTGCCAGCAGCTTTGCGCGACAGCGACTCTACAATGAGCAGTTCTTC. It encodes CASSFARQRLYNEQFF.

The J gene is TRBJ1-6, the V gene TRBV19; D remains unclear. Germline V gene data show CDR1 as LNHDA and CDR2 as SQIVND (reference sequence). V lost 6 bases and J 3 bases, leaving 12 bases between the germline ends. CDR3 length: 15 amino acids. CDR3 coding DNA: TGTGCCAGTAGCCTAACAGCTCTCTATAATTCACCCCTCCACTTT. As protein: CASSLTALYNSPLHF.

There are a few counts of this clone. The V and J genes are TRBV6-8 and TRBJ2-4; TRBD1 is a possible D gene (6 bases). The CDR3 spans 14 residues. V was pared by 0 bases and J by 9 bases, with 12 bases between. Looked up from germline, CDR1 is MNHGY and CDR2 is SAAAGT. The CDR3 loop is CASSYSGGVGIQYF. As DNA, the CDR3 is TGTGCCAGCAGTTACTCAGGGGGAGTGGGCATTCAGTACTTC.

This clone turned up a few times. The CDR3 region is CASSLSQGAFSNQPQHF. Here the CDR3 DNA reads TGTGCCAGCAGCTTGTCACAGGGGGCCTTTAGCAATCAGCCCCAGCATTTT. This chain connects TRBV11-3 to TRBJ1-5, with 9 positions matching TRBD1. The V and J ends lost 3 bases and 0 bases, in that order; junction bases with no gene match: 6. The CDR3 length is 17 residues. Germline CDR1 is SGHNT and CDR2 is YENEEA. The whole variable domain, filled in from reference TRBV11-3 and TRBJ1-5, reads EAGVVQSPRYKIIEKKQPVAFWCNPISGHNTLYWYLQNLGQGPELLIRYENEEAVDDSQLPKDRFSAERLKGVDSTLKIQPAELGDSAVYLCASSLSQGAFSNQPQHFGDGTRLSIL.

Only a few counts were recorded for this clone. As DNA, the CDR3 is TGTGCCATCAGGCCAGGCGGAAACACCATATATTTT. Its translation is CAIRPGGNTIYF. The gene calls are TRBV6-8 and TRBJ1-3; D is ambiguous. The V gene lost 10 bases and the J gene lost 4 bases, with 11 bases spanning the gap. Germline V CDR1 and CDR2: MNHGY, SAAAGT. The CDR3 runs to 12 residues.